This T cell receptor (beta chain) was found in a study of cytomegalovirus exposure and HLA in healthy donors (TCRdb year 2017). Some background on the complete study: According to a later analysis, the 120 or so validation repertoires were produced on the same platform as the approximately 610 repertoires of the first cohort. The study aimed to test whether cataloging public T cell receptors could reveal signatures of past pathogen exposure. Besides the first cohort of 666 subjects, a separate validation cohort made up of 120 different subjects was used. To predict cytomegalovirus infection status, the study combined high-throughput TCR immunosequencing, statistical association of individual TCRs with disease status, and machine learning. Points the paper makes about the study in general: A later analysis lacked HLA typing for the validation cohort, so it scored co-occurrence in that cohort across all 110 or so repertoires. Most TCR sequences were observed very rarely across donors, whereas some public TCRs were present in many individuals. The authors suggested that the approach could potentially be extended to other disease states and immunological phenotypes. In a later analysis, TCRs clustered in the first cohort were found to also tend to co-occur in the 120 or so validation repertoires, with approximately 95% of cluster scores above 0. Cytomegalovirus status was reported to be diagnosed by the classifier with high specificity and sensitivity in both the original and validation cohorts. The study listed 150 to 200 TCR beta chains as associated with cytomegalovirus. In vitro tests confirmed that a few of the cytomegalovirus-associated TCR beta chains recognize cytomegalovirus antigens.

The donors were included in the validation cohort of 90 to 150 subjects, a group kept apart from the 666-subject first cohort. Based on the germline V gene (reference sequence), the CDR1 and CDR2 sequences are DFQATT and SNEGSKA. At the junction V is shortened by 5 bases and J by 3 bases, with 5 bases in between. Counted from cysteine to phenylalanine, this CDR3 has 11 amino acids. Of the read, only the CDR3 DNA is kept; its 33 bases are in frame from base 1. A note on this clone: Its antigen remains unidentified. Base qualities are not recorded, but no much larger clone differs from it by a single base.

Libraries were constructed by the immunoSEQ multiplex PCR assay. As for the original processing: A statistical classification framework was built to diagnose cytomegalovirus status from the catalog of TCR beta chain sequences. Not all clones reach the TCRdb copy of this immuneACCESS table, which keeps in-frame sequences only. Checked studies attribute under half of the gap to unresolved V genes and leave the rest unexplained. V, J and clone size were drawn from that table, and D and trimming were deduced from the DNA. In this sample the table shows around 180,000 clones, about 80% of which occur a single time. Together, the top ten hold 6% to 9% of the sample.

Material: PBMCs. The origin of this receptor is a man younger than 35 in good health and CMV-seropositive. The V and J segments used are TRBV20-1 and TRBJ1-3; no D gene call is confident. CDR3 loop: CSAPGGNTIYF. In nucleotide form, the sequence is TGCAGTGCTCCCGGTGGAAACACCATATATTTT.